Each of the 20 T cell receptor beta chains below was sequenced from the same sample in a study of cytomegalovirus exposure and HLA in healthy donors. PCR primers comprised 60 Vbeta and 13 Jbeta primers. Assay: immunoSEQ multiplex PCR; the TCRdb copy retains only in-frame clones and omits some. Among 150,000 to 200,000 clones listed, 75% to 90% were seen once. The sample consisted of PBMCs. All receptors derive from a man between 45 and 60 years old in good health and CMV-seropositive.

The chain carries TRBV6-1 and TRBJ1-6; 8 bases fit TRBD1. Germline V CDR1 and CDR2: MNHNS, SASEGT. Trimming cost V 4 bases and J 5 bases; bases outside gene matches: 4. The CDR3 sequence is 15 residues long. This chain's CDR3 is CASSGYRGNNSPLHF. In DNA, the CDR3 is TGTGCCAGCAGTGGCTACAGGGGGAATAATTCACCCCTCCACTTT.

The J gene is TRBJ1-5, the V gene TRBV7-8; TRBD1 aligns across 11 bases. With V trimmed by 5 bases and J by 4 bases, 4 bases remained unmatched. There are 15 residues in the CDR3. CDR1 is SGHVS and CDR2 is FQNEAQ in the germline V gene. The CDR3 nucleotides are TGTGCCAGCAGCCCCGGGACAGGGGGTAATCAGCCCCAGCATTTT. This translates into CASSPGTGGNQPQHF.

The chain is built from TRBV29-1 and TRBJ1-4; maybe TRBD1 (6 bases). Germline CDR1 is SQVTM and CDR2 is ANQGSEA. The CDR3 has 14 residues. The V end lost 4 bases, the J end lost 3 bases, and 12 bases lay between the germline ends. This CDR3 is CSVVGGRANEKLFF. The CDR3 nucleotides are TGCAGCGTTGTAGGGGGTCGGGCTAATGAAAAACTGTTTTTT.

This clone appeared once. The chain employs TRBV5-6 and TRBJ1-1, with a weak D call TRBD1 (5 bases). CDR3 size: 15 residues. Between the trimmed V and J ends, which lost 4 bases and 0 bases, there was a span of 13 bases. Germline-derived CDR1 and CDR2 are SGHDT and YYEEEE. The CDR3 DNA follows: TGTGCCAGCAGCACGACAGAAATTATGAACACTGAAGCTTTCTTT. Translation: CASSTTEIMNTEAFF. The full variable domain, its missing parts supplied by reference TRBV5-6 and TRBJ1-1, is DAGVTQSPTHLIKTRGQQVTLRCSPKSGHDTVSWYQQALGQGPQFIFQYYEEEERQRGNFPDRFSGHQFPNYSSELNVNALLLGDSALYLCASSTTEIMNTEAFFGQGTRLTVV.

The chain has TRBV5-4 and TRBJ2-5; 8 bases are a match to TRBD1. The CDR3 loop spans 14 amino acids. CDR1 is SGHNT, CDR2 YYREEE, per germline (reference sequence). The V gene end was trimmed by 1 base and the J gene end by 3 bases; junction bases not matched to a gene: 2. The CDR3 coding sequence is TGTGCCAGCAGCTTGCAGGGGGCGAAAGAGACCCAGTACTTC. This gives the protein CASSLQGAKETQYF. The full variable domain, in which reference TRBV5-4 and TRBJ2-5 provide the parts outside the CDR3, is ETGVTQSPTHLIKTRGQQVTLRCSSQSGHNTVSWYQQALGQGPQFIFQYYREEENGRGNFPPRFSGLQFPNYSSELNVNALELDDSALYLCASSLQGAKETQYFGPGTRLLVL.

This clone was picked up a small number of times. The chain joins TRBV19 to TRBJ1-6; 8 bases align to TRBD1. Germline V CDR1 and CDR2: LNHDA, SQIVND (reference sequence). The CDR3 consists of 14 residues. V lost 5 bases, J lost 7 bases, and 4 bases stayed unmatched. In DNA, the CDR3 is TGTGCCAGTAGTTACGGACAGGGAAATTCACCCCTCCACTTT. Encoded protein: CASSYGQGNSPLHF.

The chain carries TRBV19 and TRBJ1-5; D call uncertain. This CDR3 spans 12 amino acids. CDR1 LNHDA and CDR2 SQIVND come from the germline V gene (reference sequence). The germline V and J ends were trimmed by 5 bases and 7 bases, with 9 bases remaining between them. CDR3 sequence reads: CASSDPRQPQHF. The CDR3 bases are TGTGCCAGTAGTGACCCGCGGCAGCCCCAGCATTTT.

CDR3 region: CASSGWPLGGTLYEQYF. The CDR3, as DNA: TGTGCCAGCAGTGGATGGCCCCTGGGAGGGACCCTCTACGAGCAGTACTTC. The rearrangement links TRBV25-1 to TRBJ2-7; 7 bases align to TRBD2. V lost 4 bases to trimming and J lost 3 bases; unmatched junction nucleotides: 15. Germline CDR1 reads MGHDK; CDR2 reads SYGVNS. The CDR3 is 17 amino acids.

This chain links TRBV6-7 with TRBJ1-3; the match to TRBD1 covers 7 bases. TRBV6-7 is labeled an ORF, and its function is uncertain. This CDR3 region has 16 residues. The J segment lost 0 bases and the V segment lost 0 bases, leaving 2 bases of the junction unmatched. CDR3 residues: CASSYSTGSSGNTIYF. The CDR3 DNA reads TGTGCCAGCAGTTACTCGACAGGGAGCTCTGGAAACACCATATATTTT.

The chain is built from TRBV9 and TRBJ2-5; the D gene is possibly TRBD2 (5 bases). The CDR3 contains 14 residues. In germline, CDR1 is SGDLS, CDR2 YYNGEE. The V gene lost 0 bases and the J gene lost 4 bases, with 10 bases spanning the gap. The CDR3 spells CASSVAAGRETQYF. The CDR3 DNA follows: TGTGCCAGCAGCGTAGCGGCGGGTAGAGAGACCCAGTACTTC.

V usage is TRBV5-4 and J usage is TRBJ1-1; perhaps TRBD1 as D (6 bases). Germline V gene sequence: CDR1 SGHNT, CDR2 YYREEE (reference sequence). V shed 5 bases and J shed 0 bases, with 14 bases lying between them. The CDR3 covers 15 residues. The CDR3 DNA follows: TGTGCCAGCAGGGCGTCCCGGGACATGAACACTGAAGCTTTCTTT. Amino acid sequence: CASRASRDMNTEAFF.

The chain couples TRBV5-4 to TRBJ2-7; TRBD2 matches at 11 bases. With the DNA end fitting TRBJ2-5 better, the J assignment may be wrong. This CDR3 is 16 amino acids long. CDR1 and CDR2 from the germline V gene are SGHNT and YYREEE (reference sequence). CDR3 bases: TGTGCCAGCAGCTTGGCCGGGACTAGCGGCCAAGAGACCCAGTACTTC. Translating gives CASSLAGTSGQETQYF.

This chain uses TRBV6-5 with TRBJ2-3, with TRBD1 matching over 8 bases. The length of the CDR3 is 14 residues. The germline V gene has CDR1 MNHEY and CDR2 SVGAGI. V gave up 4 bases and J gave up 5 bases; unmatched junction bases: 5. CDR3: CASSLTGVGDTQYF. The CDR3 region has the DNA TGTGCCAGCAGTTTGACAGGGGTAGGAGATACGCAGTATTTT.

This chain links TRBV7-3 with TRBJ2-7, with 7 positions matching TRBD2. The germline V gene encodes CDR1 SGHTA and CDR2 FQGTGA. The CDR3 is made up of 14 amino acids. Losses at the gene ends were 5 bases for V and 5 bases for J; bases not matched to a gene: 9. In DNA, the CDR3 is TGTGCCAGCAGCGCCTCGACTAGCCTAAACGAGCAGTACTTC. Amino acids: CASSASTSLNEQYF.

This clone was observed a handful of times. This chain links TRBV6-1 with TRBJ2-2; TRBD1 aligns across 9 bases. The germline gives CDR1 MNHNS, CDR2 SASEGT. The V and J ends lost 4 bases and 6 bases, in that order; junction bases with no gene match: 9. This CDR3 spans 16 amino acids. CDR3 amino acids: CASSAPPGQGSGELFF. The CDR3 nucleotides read TGTGCCAGCAGTGCCCCTCCGGGACAGGGTTCCGGGGAGCTGTTTTTT.

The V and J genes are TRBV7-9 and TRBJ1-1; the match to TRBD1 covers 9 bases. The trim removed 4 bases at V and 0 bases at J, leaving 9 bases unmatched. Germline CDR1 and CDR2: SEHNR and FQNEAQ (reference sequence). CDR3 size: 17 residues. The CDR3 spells CASSSDRGTLVNTEAFF. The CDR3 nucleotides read TGTGCCAGCAGCTCGGACAGGGGTACGTTGGTGAACACTGAAGCTTTCTTT. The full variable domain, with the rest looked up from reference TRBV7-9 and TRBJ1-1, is DTGVSQNPRHKITKRGQNVTFRCDPISEHNRLYWYRQTLGQGPEFLTYFQNEAQLEKSRLLSDRFSAERPKGSFSTLEIQRTEQGDSAMYLCASSSDRGTLVNTEAFFGQGTRLTVV.

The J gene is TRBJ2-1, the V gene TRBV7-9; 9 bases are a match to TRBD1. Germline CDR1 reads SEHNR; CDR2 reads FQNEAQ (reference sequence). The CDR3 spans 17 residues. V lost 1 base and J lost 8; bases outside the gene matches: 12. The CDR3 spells CASSLGASGQGTHEQFF. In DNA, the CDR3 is TGTGCCAGCAGCTTAGGGGCGAGTGGACAGGGGACCCATGAGCAGTTCTTC.

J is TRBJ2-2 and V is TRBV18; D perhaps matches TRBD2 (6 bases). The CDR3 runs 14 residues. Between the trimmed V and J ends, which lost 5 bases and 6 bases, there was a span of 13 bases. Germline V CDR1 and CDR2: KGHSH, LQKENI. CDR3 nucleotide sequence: TGTGCCAGCTCAACAACGGGAGTCGCCGGGGAGCTGTTTTTT. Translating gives CASSTTGVAGELFF.

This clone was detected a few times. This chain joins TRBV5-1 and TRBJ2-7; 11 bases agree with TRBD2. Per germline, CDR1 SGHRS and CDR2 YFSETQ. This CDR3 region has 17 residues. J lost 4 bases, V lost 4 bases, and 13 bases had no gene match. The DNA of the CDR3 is TGCGCCAGCAGCACAACTAGCGGGGGCCCCCCCGTATACGAGCAGTACTTC. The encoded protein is CASSTTSGGPPVYEQYF.

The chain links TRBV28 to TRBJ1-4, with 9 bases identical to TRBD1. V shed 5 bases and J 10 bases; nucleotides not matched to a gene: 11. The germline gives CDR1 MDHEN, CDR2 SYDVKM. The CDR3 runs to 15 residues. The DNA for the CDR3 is TGTGCCAGCAGTCCGCCGGGACAGGGTAAAGTAAAACTGTTTTTT. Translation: CASSPPGQGKVKLFF.